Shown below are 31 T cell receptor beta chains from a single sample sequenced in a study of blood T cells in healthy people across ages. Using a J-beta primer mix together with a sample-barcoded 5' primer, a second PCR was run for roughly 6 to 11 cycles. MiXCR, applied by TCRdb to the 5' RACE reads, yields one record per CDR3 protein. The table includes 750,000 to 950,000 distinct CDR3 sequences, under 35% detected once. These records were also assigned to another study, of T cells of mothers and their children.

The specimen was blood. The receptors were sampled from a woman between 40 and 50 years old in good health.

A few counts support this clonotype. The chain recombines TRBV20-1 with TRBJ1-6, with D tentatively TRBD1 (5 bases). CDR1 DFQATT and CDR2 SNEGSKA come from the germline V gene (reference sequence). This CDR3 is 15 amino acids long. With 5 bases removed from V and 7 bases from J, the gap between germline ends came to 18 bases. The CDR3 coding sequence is TGCAGTGCTGCTACCCGGGACGGGAAAAATTCACCCCTCCACTTT. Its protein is CSAATRDGKNSPLHF.

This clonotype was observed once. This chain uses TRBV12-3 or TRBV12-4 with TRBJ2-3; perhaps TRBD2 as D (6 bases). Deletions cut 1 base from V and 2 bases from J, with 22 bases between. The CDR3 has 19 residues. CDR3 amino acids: CASSLVRDSLNPPTDTQYF. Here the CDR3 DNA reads TGTGCCAGCAGTTTAGTACGGGACTCCCTCAACCCCCCCACAGATACGCAGTATTTT.

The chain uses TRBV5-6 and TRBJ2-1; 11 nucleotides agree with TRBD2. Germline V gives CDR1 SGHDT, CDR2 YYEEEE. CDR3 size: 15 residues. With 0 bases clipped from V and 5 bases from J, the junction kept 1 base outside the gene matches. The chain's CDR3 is CASSLEGLADNEQFF. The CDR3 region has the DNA TGTGCCAGCAGCTTGGAGGGACTAGCGGACAATGAGCAGTTCTTC.

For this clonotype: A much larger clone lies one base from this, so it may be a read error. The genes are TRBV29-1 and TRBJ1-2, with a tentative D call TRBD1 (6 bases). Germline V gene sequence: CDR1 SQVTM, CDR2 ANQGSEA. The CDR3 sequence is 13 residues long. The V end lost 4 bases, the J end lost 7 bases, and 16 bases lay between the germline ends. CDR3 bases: TGCAGCGTTGTGTTTCGGGGGGCTAGTGGCTACACCTTC. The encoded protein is CSVVFRGASGYTF.

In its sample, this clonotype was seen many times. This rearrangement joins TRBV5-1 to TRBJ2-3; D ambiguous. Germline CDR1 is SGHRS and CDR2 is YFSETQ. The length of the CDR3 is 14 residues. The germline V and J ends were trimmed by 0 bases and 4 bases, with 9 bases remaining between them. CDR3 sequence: CASSLEATSDTQYF. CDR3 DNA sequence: TGCGCCAGCAGCTTGGAGGCTACATCAGATACGCAGTATTTT.

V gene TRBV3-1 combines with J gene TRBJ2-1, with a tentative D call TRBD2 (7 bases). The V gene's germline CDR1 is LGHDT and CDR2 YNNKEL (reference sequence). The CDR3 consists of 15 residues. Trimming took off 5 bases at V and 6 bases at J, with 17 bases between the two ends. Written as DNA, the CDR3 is TGTGCCAGCAGCTGGGGGGAGGGGGATTTCAATGAGCAGTTCTTC. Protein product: CASSWGEGDFNEQFF.

CDR3 protein: CASSPMPDRIYEQYF. DNA for the CDR3: TGTGCCAGCAGCCCGATGCCGGACAGAATCTACGAGCAGTACTTC. The chain links TRBV9 to TRBJ2-7, with D tentatively TRBD1 (6 bases). V lost 4 bases and J lost 3, with 17 bases in between. The CDR3 has 15 residues. In germline, CDR1 is SGDLS, CDR2 YYNGEE.

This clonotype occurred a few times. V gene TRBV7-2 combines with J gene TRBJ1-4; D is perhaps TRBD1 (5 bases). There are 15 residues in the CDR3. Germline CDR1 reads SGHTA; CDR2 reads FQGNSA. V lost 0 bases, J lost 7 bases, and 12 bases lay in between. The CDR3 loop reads CASSLAWDSVEKLFF. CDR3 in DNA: TGTGCCAGCAGCTTAGCCTGGGACTCTGTTGAAAAACTGTTTTTT. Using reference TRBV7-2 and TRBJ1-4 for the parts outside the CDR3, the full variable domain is GAGVSQSPSNKVTEKGKDVELRCDPISGHTALYWYRQSLGQGLEFLIYFQGNSAPDKSGLPSDRFSAERTGGSVSTLTIQRTQQEDSAVYLCASSLAWDSVEKLFFGSGTQLSVL.

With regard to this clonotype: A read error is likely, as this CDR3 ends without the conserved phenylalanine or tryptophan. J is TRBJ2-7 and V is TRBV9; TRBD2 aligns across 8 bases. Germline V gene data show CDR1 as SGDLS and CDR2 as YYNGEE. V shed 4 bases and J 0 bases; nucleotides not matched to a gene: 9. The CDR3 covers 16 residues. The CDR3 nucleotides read TGTGCCAGCAGCTCGGGAGGGCAGGGCAACTCCTACGAGCAGTACTGC. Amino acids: CASSSGGQGNSYEQYC.

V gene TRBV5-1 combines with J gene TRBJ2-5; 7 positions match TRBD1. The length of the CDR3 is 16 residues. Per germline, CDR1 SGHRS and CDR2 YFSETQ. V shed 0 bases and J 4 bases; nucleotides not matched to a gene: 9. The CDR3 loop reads CASSLGQGEAGETQYF. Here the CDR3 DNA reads TGCGCCAGCAGCTTGGGACAGGGAGAGGCGGGAGAGACCCAGTACTTC.

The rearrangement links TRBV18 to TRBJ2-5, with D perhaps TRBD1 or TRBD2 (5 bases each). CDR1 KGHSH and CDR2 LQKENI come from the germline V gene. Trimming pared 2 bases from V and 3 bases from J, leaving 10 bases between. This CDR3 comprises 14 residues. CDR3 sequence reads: CASSPWDLKETQYF. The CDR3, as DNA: TGTGCCAGCTCACCATGGGACCTTAAAGAGACCCAGTACTTC.

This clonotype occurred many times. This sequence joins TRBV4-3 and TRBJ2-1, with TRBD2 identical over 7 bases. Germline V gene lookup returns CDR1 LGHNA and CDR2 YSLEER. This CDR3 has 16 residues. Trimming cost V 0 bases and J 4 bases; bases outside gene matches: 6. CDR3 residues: CASSQEYSGQYNEQFF. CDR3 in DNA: TGCGCCAGCAGCCAAGAGTATAGCGGGCAATACAATGAGCAGTTCTTC.

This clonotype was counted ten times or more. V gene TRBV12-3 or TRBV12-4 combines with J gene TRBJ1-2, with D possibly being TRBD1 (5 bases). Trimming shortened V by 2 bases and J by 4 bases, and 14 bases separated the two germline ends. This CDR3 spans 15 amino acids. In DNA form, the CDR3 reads TGTGCCAGCAGTTTATGGGCCAGGGACGGCTATGGCTACACCTTC. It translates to CASSLWARDGYGYTF.

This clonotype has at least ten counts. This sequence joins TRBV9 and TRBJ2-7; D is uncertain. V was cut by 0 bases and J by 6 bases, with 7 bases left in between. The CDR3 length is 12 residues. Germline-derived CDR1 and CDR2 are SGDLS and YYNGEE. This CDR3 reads CASSVEGGEQYF. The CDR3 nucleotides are TGTGCCAGCAGCGTAGAGGGCGGCGAGCAGTACTTC. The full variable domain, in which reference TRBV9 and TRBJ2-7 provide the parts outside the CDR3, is DSGVTQTPKHLITATGQRVTLRCSPRSGDLSVYWYQQSLDQGLQFLIQYYNGEERAKGNILERFSAQQFPDLHSELNLSSLELGDSALYFCASSVEGGEQYFGPGTRLTVT.

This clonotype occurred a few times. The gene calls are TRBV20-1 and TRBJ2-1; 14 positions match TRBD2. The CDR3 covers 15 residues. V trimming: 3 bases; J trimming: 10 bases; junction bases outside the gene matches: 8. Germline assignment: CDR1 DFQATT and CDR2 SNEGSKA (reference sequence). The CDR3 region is CSARETSGGAYEQFF. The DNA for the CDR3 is TGCAGTGCTAGGGAGACTAGCGGGGGGGCATACGAGCAGTTCTTC.

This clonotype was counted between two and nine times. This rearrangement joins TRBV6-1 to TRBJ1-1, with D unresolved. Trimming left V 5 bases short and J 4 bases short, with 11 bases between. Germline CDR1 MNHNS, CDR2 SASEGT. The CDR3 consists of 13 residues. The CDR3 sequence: CASSKTLSTEAFF. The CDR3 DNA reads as TGTGCCAGCAGTAAGACACTAAGCACTGAAGCTTTCTTT.

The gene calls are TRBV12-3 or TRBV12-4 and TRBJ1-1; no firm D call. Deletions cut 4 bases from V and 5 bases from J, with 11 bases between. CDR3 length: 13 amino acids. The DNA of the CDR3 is TGTGCCAGCAGTTGGGATGGTGCGACTGAAGCTTTCTTT. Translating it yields CASSWDGATEAFF.

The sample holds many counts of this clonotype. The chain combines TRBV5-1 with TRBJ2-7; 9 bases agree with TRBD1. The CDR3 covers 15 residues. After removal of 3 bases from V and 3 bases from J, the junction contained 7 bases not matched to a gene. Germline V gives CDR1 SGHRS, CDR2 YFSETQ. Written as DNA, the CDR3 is TGCGCCAGCAGCTGGGGACAGGGATCCAACTACGAGCAGTACTTC. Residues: CASSWGQGSNYEQYF.

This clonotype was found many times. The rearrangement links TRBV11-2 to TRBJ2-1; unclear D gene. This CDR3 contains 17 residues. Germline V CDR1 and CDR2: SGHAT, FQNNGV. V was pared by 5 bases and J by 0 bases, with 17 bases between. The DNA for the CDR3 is TGTGCCAGCAGCATTAGACCCCCTCCGAGCTCCTACAATGAGCAGTTCTTC. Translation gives CASSIRPPPSSYNEQFF. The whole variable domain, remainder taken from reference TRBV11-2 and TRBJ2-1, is EAGVAQSPRYKIIEKRQSVAFWCNPISGHATLYWYQQILGQGPKLLIQFQNNGVVDDSQLPKDRFSAERLKGVDSTLKIQPAKLEDSAVYLCASSIRPPPSSYNEQFFGPGTRLTVL.

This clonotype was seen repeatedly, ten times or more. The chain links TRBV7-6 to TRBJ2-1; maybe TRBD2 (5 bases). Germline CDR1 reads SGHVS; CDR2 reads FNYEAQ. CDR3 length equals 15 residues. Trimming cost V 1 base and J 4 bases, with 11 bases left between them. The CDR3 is CASSLVQAGYNEQFF. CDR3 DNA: TGTGCCAGCAGCTTAGTGCAGGCGGGTTACAATGAGCAGTTCTTC.

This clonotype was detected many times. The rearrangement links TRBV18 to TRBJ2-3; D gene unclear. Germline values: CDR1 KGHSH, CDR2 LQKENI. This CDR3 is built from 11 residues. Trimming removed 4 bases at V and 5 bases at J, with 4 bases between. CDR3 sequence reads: CASSLQDTQYF. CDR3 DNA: TGTGCCAGCTCACTGCAAGATACGCAGTATTTT.

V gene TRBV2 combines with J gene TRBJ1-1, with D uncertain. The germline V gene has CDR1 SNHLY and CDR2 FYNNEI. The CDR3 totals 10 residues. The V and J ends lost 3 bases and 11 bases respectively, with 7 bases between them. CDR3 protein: CASSDPRAFF. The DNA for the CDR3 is TGTGCCAGCAGTGACCCCCGGGCTTTCTTT.

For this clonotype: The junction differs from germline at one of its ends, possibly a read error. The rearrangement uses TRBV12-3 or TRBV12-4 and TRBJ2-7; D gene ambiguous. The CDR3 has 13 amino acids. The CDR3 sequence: CVSSKTSSYEQYF. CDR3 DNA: TGTGTCAGCAGCAAAACCAGCTCCTACGAGCAGTACTTC.

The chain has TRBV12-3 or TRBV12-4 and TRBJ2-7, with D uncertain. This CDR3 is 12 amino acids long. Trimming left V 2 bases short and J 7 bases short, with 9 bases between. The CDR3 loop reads CASSLNWGEQYF. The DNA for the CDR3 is TGTGCCAGCAGTTTAAATTGGGGTGAGCAGTACTTC.

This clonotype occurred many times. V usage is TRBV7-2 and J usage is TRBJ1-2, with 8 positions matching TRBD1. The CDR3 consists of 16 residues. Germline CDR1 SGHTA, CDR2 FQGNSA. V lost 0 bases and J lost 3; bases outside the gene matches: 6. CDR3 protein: CASSLALDRGHYGYTF. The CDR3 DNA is TGTGCCAGCAGCTTAGCCCTCGACAGGGGCCACTATGGCTACACCTTC. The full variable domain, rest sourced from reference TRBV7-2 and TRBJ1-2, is GAGVSQSPSNKVTEKGKDVELRCDPISGHTALYWYRQSLGQGLEFLIYFQGNSAPDKSGLPSDRFSAERTGGSVSTLTIQRTQQEDSAVYLCASSLALDRGHYGYTFGSGTRLTVV.

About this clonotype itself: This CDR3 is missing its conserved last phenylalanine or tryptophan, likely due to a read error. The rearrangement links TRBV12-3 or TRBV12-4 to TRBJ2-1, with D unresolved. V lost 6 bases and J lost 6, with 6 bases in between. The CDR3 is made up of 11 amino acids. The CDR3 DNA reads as TGTGCCAGCAGCCAGACCAATGAGCAGTTCTTA. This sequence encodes CASSQTNEQFL.

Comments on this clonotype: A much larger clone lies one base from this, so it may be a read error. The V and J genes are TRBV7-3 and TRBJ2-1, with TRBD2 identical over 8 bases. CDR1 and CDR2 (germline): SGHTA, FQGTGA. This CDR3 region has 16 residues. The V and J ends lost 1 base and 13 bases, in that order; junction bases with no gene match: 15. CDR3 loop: CASSLSGGTTPGTQFF. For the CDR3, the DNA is TGTGCCAGCAGCTTAAGCGGGGGGACTACCCCTGGGACCCAGTTCTTC.

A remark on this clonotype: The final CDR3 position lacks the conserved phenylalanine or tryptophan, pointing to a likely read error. CDR3 protein: CASSPESYEQYY. The CDR3 DNA is TGTGCCAGCAGTCCTGAGTCCTACGAGCAGTACTAC. The chain uses TRBV12-3 or TRBV12-4 and TRBJ2-5; D is unclear. The assigned J gene may be wrong: the sequence end matches TRBJ2-7 better. The CDR3 is 12 amino acids.

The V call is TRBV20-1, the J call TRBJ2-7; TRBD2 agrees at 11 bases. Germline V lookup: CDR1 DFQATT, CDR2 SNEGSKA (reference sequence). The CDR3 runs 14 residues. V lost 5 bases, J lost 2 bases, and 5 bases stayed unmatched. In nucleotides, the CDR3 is TGCAGTGCTTTGACTAGCGGGACTCCCTACGAGCAGTACTTC. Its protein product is CSALTSGTPYEQYF.

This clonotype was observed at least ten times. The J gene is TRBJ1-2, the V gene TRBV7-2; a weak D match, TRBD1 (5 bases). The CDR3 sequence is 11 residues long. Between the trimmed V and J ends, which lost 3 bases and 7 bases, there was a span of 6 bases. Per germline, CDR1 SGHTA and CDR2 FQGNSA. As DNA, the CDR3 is TGTGCCAGCAGCTTTACAGGTGGCTACACCTTC. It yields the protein CASSFTGGYTF.

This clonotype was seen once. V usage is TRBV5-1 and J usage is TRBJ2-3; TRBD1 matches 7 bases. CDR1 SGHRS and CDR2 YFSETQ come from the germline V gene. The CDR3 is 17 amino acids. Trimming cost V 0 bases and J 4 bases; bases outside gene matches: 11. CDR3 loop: CASSLEGPRGNSDTQYF. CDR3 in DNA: TGCGCCAGCAGCTTGGAGGGACCCAGGGGGAACTCAGATACGCAGTATTTT.